Each of the 23 T cell receptor beta chains below was sequenced from the same sample in a study of control samples from healthy donors and cancer patients. Libraries were prepared by immunoSEQ multiplex PCR; TCRdb keeps only in-frame clonotypes and omits some of them. This sample has 120,000 to 150,000 clones, with around 90% found just once. Sample: blood. The receptors shown here come from a man aged 25-45 years in good health.

CDR3 DNA sequence: TGCGCCAGCAGCTTTTTAGGACAGGGGGAAAAACTGTTTTTT. Its protein product is CASSFLGQGEKLFF. This chain links TRBV5-1 with TRBJ1-4, with 9 bases fitting TRBD1. J was trimmed by 8 bases and V by 2 bases; bases with no gene match: 4. From germline, CDR1 is SGHRS and CDR2 YFSETQ. This CDR3 has 14 amino acids.

As to this clone: The sample carries other DNA sequences with the same CDR3. The V and J genes are TRBV12-5 and TRBJ2-2; maybe TRBD2 (5 bases). This CDR3 region has 14 residues. Germline CDR1 and CDR2: LGHNT and FRNRAP. V dropped 2 bases and J dropped 3 bases, with 7 bases sitting between them. The CDR3 region has the DNA TGTGCTAGTGGTTTGACCGGGGACACCGGGGAGCTGTTTTTT. Translating it yields CASGLTGDTGELFF.

V gene TRBV3-1 (or the pseudogene TRBV3-2) combines with J gene TRBJ2-1; tentatively, D is TRBD1 (6 bases). Germline CDR1 LGHDT, CDR2 YNNKEL (reference sequence). The CDR3 has 17 amino acids. Trimming stripped 1 base from V and 8 bases from J, with 21 bases between. CDR3 sequence reads: CASSQGAGTFYHDEQFF. CDR3 nucleotides: TGTGCCAGCAGCCAAGGAGCTGGGACATTTTATCACGATGAGCAGTTCTTC.

This clone was counted a single time. The chain couples TRBV5-1 to TRBJ2-1; D gene ambiguous. Trimming shortened V by 3 bases and J by 6 bases, and 16 bases separated the two germline ends. The CDR3 has 15 residues. Germline loops: CDR1 SGHRS, CDR2 YFSETQ. CDR3 DNA sequence: TGCGCCAGCAGCTCTGTTGGGCTAGAGACCAATGAGCAGTTCTTC. Translation gives CASSSVGLETNEQFF.

This chain connects TRBV9 to TRBJ2-3; 9 nucleotides line up with TRBD1. The CDR3 is 16 amino acids. V dropped 3 bases and J dropped 1; count of bases not matched to a gene: 6. Germline V gene data show CDR1 as SGDLS and CDR2 as YYNGEE. CDR3 in amino acids: CASSERRDRGTDTQYF. In DNA, the CDR3 is TGTGCCAGCAGCGAGCGACGGGACAGGGGCACAGATACGCAGTATTTT. Based on the CDR3 plus reference TRBV9 and TRBJ2-3, the full variable domain is DSGVTQTPKHLITATGQRVTLRCSPRSGDLSVYWYQQSLDQGLQFLIQYYNGEERAKGNILERFSAQQFPDLHSELNLSSLELGDSALYFCASSERRDRGTDTQYFGPGTRLTVL.

The gene calls are TRBV29-1 and TRBJ2-3; the D gene is possibly TRBD1 (6 bases). The CDR3 has 14 amino acids. CDR1 SQVTM and CDR2 ANQGSEA come from the germline V gene. Trimming shortened V by 4 bases and J by 3 bases, and 14 bases separated the two germline ends. The CDR3 loop reads CSVGWGLATDTQYF. DNA of the CDR3: TGCAGCGTTGGGTGGGGGCTTGCTACAGATACGCAGTATTTT.

The rearrangement links TRBV28 to TRBJ2-5; D is ambiguous. V was shortened by 5 bases and J by 5 bases, with 24 bases between the two germline ends. The CDR3 runs to 17 residues. Per the germline V gene, CDR1 is MDHEN and CDR2 is SYDVKM. This CDR3 is CASSLGSGDVRFETQYF. CDR3 coding DNA: TGTGCCAGCAGTCTCGGCTCTGGGGATGTTAGATTCGAGACCCAGTACTTC.

This rearrangement joins TRBV6-6 to TRBJ1-5, with D perhaps matching TRBD1 (6 bases). Between the trimmed V and J ends, which lost 2 bases and 6 bases, there was a span of 17 bases. There are 16 residues in the CDR3. Germline V gives CDR1 MNHNY, CDR2 SVGAGI (reference sequence). CDR3 DNA sequence: TGTGCCAGCAGTTACGCGGCCAGGGGCGTGGGTCAGCCCCAGCATTTT. Protein product: CASSYAARGVGQPQHF.

The chain combines TRBV29-1 with TRBJ1-2; no reliable D call. V lost 4 bases to trimming and J lost 2 bases, with 5 bases between them. This CDR3 spans 11 amino acids. Germline CDR1 reads SQVTM; CDR2 reads ANQGSEA. CDR3 DNA: TGCAGCGTTGTAGTCAACTATGGCTACACCTTC. Translation gives CSVVVNYGYTF.

The V call is TRBV25-1, the J call TRBJ2-1; 7 bases are shared with TRBD1. V was pared by 5 bases and J by 2 bases, with 6 bases of the junction left unmatched. CDR3 length equals 15 residues. Germline-derived CDR1 and CDR2 are MGHDK and SYGVNS. CDR3 sequence (DNA): TGTGCCAGCAGTCCGACAGGGTCGACCTACAATGAGCAGTTCTTC. Protein product: CASSPTGSTYNEQFF.

The chain joins TRBV20-1 to TRBJ2-2; possibly TRBD2 for D (6 bases). CDR1 is DFQATT, CDR2 SNEGSKA, per germline (reference sequence). The V gene lost 3 bases and the J gene lost 7 bases, with 12 bases spanning the gap. CDR3 length equals 13 residues. This chain's CDR3 is CSASRLEDGELFF. CDR3 coding DNA: TGCAGTGCTAGTCGACTAGAGGACGGGGAGCTGTTTTTT.

V usage is TRBV18 and J usage is TRBJ2-7; maybe TRBD1 (5 bases). The germline gives CDR1 KGHSH, CDR2 LQKENI. The CDR3 totals 13 residues. Trimming removed 4 bases at V and 5 bases at J, with 12 bases between. CDR3 sequence (DNA): TGTGCCAGCTCACAACAGGTTCCCCACGAGCAGTACTTC. It specifies CASSQQVPHEQYF.

The rearrangement joins TRBV7-9 to TRBJ2-1, with D perhaps matching TRBD1 (5 bases). V gave up 5 bases and J gave up 7 bases, with 15 bases separating them. CDR3 length: 14 residues. Looked up from germline, CDR1 is SEHNR and CDR2 is FQNEAQ (reference sequence). The CDR3 DNA follows: TGTGCCAGCAGCCAGACAGCCGAACTGAATGAGCAGTTCTTC. Its protein product is CASSQTAELNEQFF.

The V and J genes are TRBV30 and TRBJ1-3; no clear D gene. CDR1 GTSNPN and CDR2 SVGIG come from the germline V gene (reference sequence). Trimming shortened V by 0 bases and J by 0 bases, and 9 bases separated the two germline ends. The length of the CDR3 is 15 residues. CDR3 nucleotide sequence: TGTGCCTGGAGTGTAGATGCCGTCTCTGGAAACACCATATATTTT. Translating gives CAWSVDAVSGNTIYF.

CDR3 sequence (DNA): TGTGCCAGCAGTGATGGTCAAGGGGCTGACGGGGAGCTGTTTTTT. It yields the protein CASSDGQGADGELFF. The gene calls are TRBV6-4 and TRBJ2-2; possibly TRBD1 for D (5 bases). The CDR3 loop spans 15 amino acids. Germline V gene lookup returns CDR1 MRHNA and CDR2 SNTAGT. Between the trimmed V and J ends, which lost 3 bases and 7 bases, there was a span of 15 bases.

This chain joins TRBV28 and TRBJ1-2; D might be TRBD1 (6 bases). Germline lookup yields CDR1 MDHEN and CDR2 SYDVKM. The V gene lost 5 bases and the J gene lost 5 bases, with 21 bases spanning the gap. The length of the CDR3 is 16 residues. The CDR3 DNA reads as TGTGCCAGCAGTGAGAGACAGGATCCCCACGGGTATGGCTACACCTTC. This encodes CASSERQDPHGYGYTF.

This chain connects TRBV24-1 to TRBJ1-2; 8 nucleotides line up with TRBD1. The CDR3 is made up of 15 amino acids. The germline V gene has CDR1 KGHDR and CDR2 SFDVKD. V lost 4 bases and J lost 3; bases outside the gene matches: 6. DNA of the CDR3: TGTGCCACCAGTGACTCCGGGACAGGAGACTATGGCTACACCTTC. Its protein is CATSDSGTGDYGYTF.

This chain links TRBV6-2 or TRBV6-3 with TRBJ2-3; TRBD2 agrees at 12 bases. The CDR3 is made up of 17 amino acids. The junction had 8 bases not matched to a gene; V was cut back by 6 bases and J by 1 base. The germline CDR1 and CDR2 sequences are MNHEY and SVGEGT. The CDR3 coding sequence is TGTGCCAGCAGCTCCGGACTAGCGGGACATCGCACAGATACGCAGTATTTT. Translated: CASSSGLAGHRTDTQYF.

This chain joins TRBV5-1 and TRBJ1-4, with TRBD1 matching over 8 bases. The CDR3 sequence is 13 residues long. Losses at the gene ends were 4 bases for V and 8 bases for J; bases not matched to a gene: 4. The V gene's germline CDR1 is SGHRS and CDR2 YFSETQ. In DNA, the CDR3 is TGCGCCAGCAGCGCGGGGACAGGAGAAAAACTGTTTTTT. Translating it yields CASSAGTGEKLFF.

The chain has TRBV28 and TRBJ1-4, with TRBD1 matching over 7 bases. With V trimmed by 5 bases and J by 5 bases, 8 bases remained unmatched. CDR3 size: 15 residues. Germline-derived CDR1 and CDR2 are MDHEN and SYDVKM. The CDR3 sequence: CASSEGGTENEKLFF. The CDR3 DNA reads as TGTGCCAGCAGTGAAGGGGGGACAGAAAATGAAAAACTGTTTTTT.

The chain recombines TRBV19 with TRBJ1-1, with D possibly TRBD1 on 6 matching bases. CDR1 is LNHDA and CDR2 is SQIVND in the germline V gene (reference sequence). The CDR3 runs to 13 residues. The germline V and J ends were trimmed by 7 bases and 6 bases, with 15 bases remaining between them. The CDR3 protein is CASKGGFFAEAFF. In DNA, the CDR3 is TGTGCCAGTAAGGGGGGTTTTTTCGCTGAAGCTTTCTTT.

The genes are TRBV2 and TRBJ1-1, with D maybe TRBD1 (6 bases). V lost 2 bases to trimming and J lost 2 bases, with 9 bases between them. The CDR3 loop spans 14 amino acids. Looked up from germline, CDR1 is SNHLY and CDR2 is FYNNEI. CDR3 protein: CASSEPGANTEAFF. In DNA, the CDR3 is TGTGCCAGCAGTGAACCGGGGGCAAACACTGAAGCTTTCTTT.

The chain joins TRBV6-6 to TRBJ1-3; 7 positions match TRBD1. The CDR3 length is 15 residues. Looked up from germline, CDR1 is MNHNY and CDR2 is SVGAGI (reference sequence). V was clipped by 6 bases and J by 2 bases; unmatched bases: 7. CDR3 sequence reads: CASSGTGVTGNTIYF. DNA of the CDR3: TGTGCCAGCAGCGGAACAGGGGTTACTGGAAACACCATATATTTT.